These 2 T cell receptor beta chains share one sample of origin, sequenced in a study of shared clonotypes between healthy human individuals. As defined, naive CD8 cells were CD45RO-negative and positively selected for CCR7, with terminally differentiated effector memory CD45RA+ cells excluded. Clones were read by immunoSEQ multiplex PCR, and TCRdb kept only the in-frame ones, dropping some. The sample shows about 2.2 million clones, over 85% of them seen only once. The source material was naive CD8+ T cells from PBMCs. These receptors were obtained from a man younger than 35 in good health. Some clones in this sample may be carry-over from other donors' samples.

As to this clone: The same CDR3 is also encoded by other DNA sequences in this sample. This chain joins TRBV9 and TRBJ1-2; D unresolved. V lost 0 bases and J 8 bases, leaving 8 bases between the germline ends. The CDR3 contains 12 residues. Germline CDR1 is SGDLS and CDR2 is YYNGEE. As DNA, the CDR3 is TGTGCCAGCAGCGTAGCGGGAGGGGGCTACACCTTC. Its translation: CASSVAGGGYTF.

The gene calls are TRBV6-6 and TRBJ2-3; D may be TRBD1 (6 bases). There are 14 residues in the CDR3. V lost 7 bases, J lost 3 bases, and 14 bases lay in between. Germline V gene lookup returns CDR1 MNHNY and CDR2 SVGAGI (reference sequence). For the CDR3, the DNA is TGTGCCAGCACCACGGGACACCGAACAGATACGCAGTATTTT. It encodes CASTTGHRTDTQYF.